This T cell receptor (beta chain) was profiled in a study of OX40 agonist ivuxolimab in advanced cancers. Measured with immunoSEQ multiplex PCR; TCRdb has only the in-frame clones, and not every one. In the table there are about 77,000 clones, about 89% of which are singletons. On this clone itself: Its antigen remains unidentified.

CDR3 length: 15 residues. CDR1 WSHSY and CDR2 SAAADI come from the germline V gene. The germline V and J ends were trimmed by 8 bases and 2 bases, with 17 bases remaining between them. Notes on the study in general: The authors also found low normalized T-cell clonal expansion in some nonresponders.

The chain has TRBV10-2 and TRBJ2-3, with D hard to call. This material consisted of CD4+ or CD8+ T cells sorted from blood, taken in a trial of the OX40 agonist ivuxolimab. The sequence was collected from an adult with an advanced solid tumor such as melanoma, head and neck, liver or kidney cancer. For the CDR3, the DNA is TGCGCCAGCCAGAACCGGGCCGGTCTCACAGATACGCAGTATTTT. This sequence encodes CASQNRAGLTDTQYF.